The subject of this entry is one T cell receptor beta chain. Libraries were prepared by immunoSEQ multiplex PCR; TCRdb keeps only in-frame clonotypes and omits some of them. The sample shows about 130,000 clones, more than 70% of them seen only once. The sample comes from a study of radiation and T cells in renal cell carcinoma. CDR1 is MNHEY and CDR2 is SVGAGI in the germline V gene. The CDR3 has 14 residues. The ends were cut back, 6 bases at V and 9 bases at J, with 18 bases in the middle. Indicated time point: baseline pretreatment blood. Stated treatment: 15 Gy SBRT to primary tumor, nephrectomy 4 weeks later.

The sample here was blood, taken from a patient whose treatment included radiotherapy and nephrectomy. The TCR originated in a woman in her 50s with renal cell carcinoma. The J gene is TRBJ2-1, the V gene TRBV6-5; D gene ambiguous. CDR3 sequence: CASRFDKARGEQFF. CDR3 nucleotides: TGTGCCAGCAGATTCGACAAGGCGCGTGGTGAGCAGTTCTTC.